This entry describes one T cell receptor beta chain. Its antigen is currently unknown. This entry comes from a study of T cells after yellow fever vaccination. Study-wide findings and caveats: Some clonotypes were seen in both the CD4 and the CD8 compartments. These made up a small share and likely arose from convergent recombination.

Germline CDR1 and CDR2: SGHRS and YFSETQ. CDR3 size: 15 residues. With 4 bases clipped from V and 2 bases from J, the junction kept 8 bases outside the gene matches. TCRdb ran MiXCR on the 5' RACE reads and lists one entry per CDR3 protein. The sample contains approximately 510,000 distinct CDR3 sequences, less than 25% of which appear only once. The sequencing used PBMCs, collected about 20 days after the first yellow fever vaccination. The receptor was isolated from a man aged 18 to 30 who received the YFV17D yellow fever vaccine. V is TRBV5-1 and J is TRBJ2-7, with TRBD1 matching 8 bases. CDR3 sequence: CASSDYGQGAYEQYF. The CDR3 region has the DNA TGCGCCAGCAGCGACTACGGACAGGGTGCCTACGAGCAGTACTTC.